This T cell receptor (beta chain) is drawn from a study of cytomegalovirus exposure and HLA in healthy donors. Whole-study findings and limits: A later analysis reportedly identified an Asian-associated ancestry cluster as carrying fewer N-insertions than the roughly 720-donor mean.

Germline V gene sequence: CDR1 LNHDA, CDR2 SQIVND (reference sequence). V lost 5 bases and J lost 7; bases outside the gene matches: 8. This CDR3 contains 15 residues. With regard to this clone: The antigen remains undetermined.

Primers for the PCR totalled 60 Vbeta and 13 Jbeta. Method: immunoSEQ multiplex PCR; TCRdb's copy keeps in-frame clones and lacks some. The sample comprises 150,000 to 200,000 clones, roughly 70% of which are singletons, and approximately 7.1% rests with the top ten. V usage is TRBV19 and J usage is TRBJ2-2; the match to TRBD1 covers 9 bases. The clonotype was recovered from a man aged 40-49 years in good health and CMV-seropositive. Sequenced sample: PBMCs. The CDR3 here is CASSLQGAVGGELFF. As DNA, the CDR3 is TGTGCCAGTAGTCTACAGGGGGCTGTGGGCGGGGAGCTGTTTTTT.